Included here is one TCR beta chain sequence, with context. Antigen unknown. This record comes from a study of T cell responses to AZD1222 COVID-19 vaccine. Second-dose groups at about 4 or about 12 weeks were pooled. The V gene's germline CDR1 is SGHDN and CDR2 FVKESK. The CDR3 consists of 14 residues. Between the trimmed V and J ends, which lost 1 base and 2 bases, there was a span of 8 bases. Using immunoSEQ multiplex PCR, the repertoire was profiled, and TCRdb retains in-frame clones only, with some absent. The sample includes 190,000 or so clones, 91% of them seen just once. Study results and caveats: Donor demographics were predominantly white British with a female majority; clonal diversity may be underestimated.

The rearrangement links TRBV14 to TRBJ2-5, with D perhaps matching TRBD2 (5 bases). The specimen comprised peripheral blood, sampled 28 days after the second AZD1222 dose. This TCR came from an adult who received the AZD1222 COVID-19 vaccine. CDR3 nucleotide sequence: TGTGCCAGCAGCCAAGGGAGGATACAAGAGACCCAGTACTTC. As protein: CASSQGRIQETQYF.